These 21 T cell receptor beta chains share one sample of origin, sequenced in a study of human T cells and chemical hapten exposure. One entry per CDR3 protein, called by TCRdb with MiXCR from the RACE reads. The table has about 80,000 distinct CDR3 sequences, about 15% seen once; the top ten hold about 4.6%. Stated time point: pre-sensitization, week 0. The treatment was: therapeutic diphenylcyclopropenone sensitization with weekly scalp DPC. The material was whole blood, obtained in connection with sensitization to the hapten diphenylcyclopropenone (DPC). These receptors were collected from a woman aged 45-65 years with alopecia areata. Some clones in this sample may be carry-over from other donors' samples.

This clonotype was counted between two and nine times. The chain carries TRBV18 and TRBJ1-2; perhaps TRBD1 as D (5 bases). Germline assignment: CDR1 KGHSH and CDR2 LQKENI. Trimming took off 3 bases at V and 8 bases at J, with 13 bases between the two ends. CDR3 size: 13 residues. This chain's CDR3 is CASSPKGNGGYTF. The CDR3 nucleotides read TGTGCCAGCTCACCCAAGGGGAATGGCGGCTACACCTTC. Drawing the rest from reference TRBV18 and TRBJ1-2, the complete variable domain is NAGVMQNPRHLVRRRGQEARLRCSPMKGHSHVYWYRQLPEEGLKFMVYLQKENIIDESGMPKERFSAEFPKEGPSILRIQQVVRGDSAAYFCASSPKGNGGYTFGSGTRLTVV.

The count of this clonotype is one. One end of the junction fails to match germline, which may point to a read error. This sequence joins TRBV6-5 and TRBJ1-1, with 10 bases that match TRBD1. The CDR3 is 15 residues long. Germline-derived CDR1 and CDR2 are MNHEY and SVGAGI. This chain's CDR3 is CASSSGTGVYTEAFF. CDR3 in DNA: TGCGCCAGCAGTTCCGGGACAGGGGTTTACACTGAAGCTTTCTTT.

The V gene is TRBV20-1, the J gene TRBJ2-3; D remains unclear. Per germline, CDR1 DFQATT and CDR2 SNEGSKA (reference sequence). Trimming removed 4 bases from V and 2 bases from J, with 4 bases in between. The CDR3 has 11 residues. The CDR3 nucleotides read TGCAGTGCTATTCACACAGATACGCAGTATTTT. This translates into CSAIHTDTQYF.

This clonotype was seen at least ten times. The CDR3 region is CSASPGLAGLNEQFF. In DNA, the CDR3 is TGCAGTGCTAGTCCGGGACTAGCGGGACTGAATGAGCAGTTCTTC. The V and J genes are TRBV20-1 and TRBJ2-1; 13 nucleotides align to TRBD2. The CDR3 length is 15 residues. Trimming took 3 bases from V and 7 from J; bases not matched to a gene: 6. Germline-derived CDR1 and CDR2 are DFQATT and SNEGSKA (reference sequence).

This clonotype was seen a handful of times. The rearrangement uses TRBV6-5 and TRBJ2-7, with 9 bases matching TRBD1. The CDR3 loop spans 14 amino acids. Germline CDR1 and CDR2: MNHEY and SVGAGI. V shed 6 bases, J shed 9 bases, and the junction held 12 bases outside the gene matches. Written as DNA, the CDR3 is TGTGCCAGCAGCCCGGGACAGGGTCTGTTGGTGCAGTACTTC. This gives the protein CASSPGQGLLVQYF.

This clonotype occurred a few times. This sequence joins TRBV6-5 and TRBJ2-2; TRBD1 matches at 9 bases. This CDR3 region has 15 residues. J gave up 5 bases and V 10 bases, and 11 bases lay outside the gene matches. Germline V gene lookup returns CDR1 MNHEY and CDR2 SVGAGI. Here the CDR3 reads CATKRDRVSTGELFF. The CDR3 bases are TGTGCCACCAAACGGGACAGGGTGTCTACCGGGGAGCTGTTTTTT.

V gene TRBV29-1 combines with J gene TRBJ1-1; the match to TRBD1 covers 7 bases. J lost 1 base, V lost 5 bases, and 4 bases had no gene match. This CDR3 comprises 13 residues. The germline V gene encodes CDR1 SQVTM and CDR2 ANQGSEA. The CDR3 sequence is CSVLGQTNTEAFF. The CDR3, as DNA: TGCAGCGTTCTGGGACAGACGAACACTGAAGCTTTCTTT.

The chain couples TRBV20-1 to TRBJ2-3; 11 nucleotides line up with TRBD2. V shed 6 bases, J shed 4 bases, and the junction held 9 bases outside the gene matches. The CDR3 is made up of 15 amino acids. Germline CDR1 DFQATT, CDR2 SNEGSKA (reference sequence). As DNA, the CDR3 is TGCAGTGCCCCTAGGGGACTAGCGGACCCAGATACGCAGTATTTT. Its translation is CSAPRGLADPDTQYF.

The chain employs TRBV7-9 and TRBJ2-7; 7 positions match TRBD2. The CDR3 runs to 15 residues. Unmatched junction bases numbered 10, after V lost 5 bases and J lost 3 bases. Germline V gene lookup returns CDR1 SEHNR and CDR2 FQNEAQ (reference sequence). The CDR3 loop is CASSPAPGGSYEQYF. The CDR3 coding sequence is TGTGCCAGCAGCCCCGCCCCCGGCGGGAGCTACGAGCAGTACTTC.

This clonotype was observed a handful of times. The V and J genes are TRBV29-1 and TRBJ2-5; D unclear. Germline-derived CDR1 and CDR2 are SQVTM and ANQGSEA. The V and J ends lost 6 bases and 2 bases respectively, with 10 bases between them. The length of the CDR3 is 12 residues. This chain's CDR3 is CSVQVLQETQYF. DNA for the CDR3: TGCAGCGTCCAGGTCCTTCAAGAGACCCAGTACTTC.

At least ten counts were recorded for this clonotype. The genes are TRBV4-1 and TRBJ2-7, with 8 positions matching TRBD1. With V trimmed by 3 bases and J by 3 bases, 10 bases remained unmatched. The CDR3 has 16 amino acids. Germline V CDR1 and CDR2: MGHRA, YSYEKL. CDR3 loop: CASSQGTGNPSYEQYF. CDR3 sequence (DNA): TGCGCCAGCAGCCAGGGGACAGGTAATCCAAGCTACGAGCAGTACTTC.

This chain links TRBV29-1 with TRBJ1-5; D is perhaps TRBD1 (5 bases). CDR1 and CDR2 (germline): SQVTM, ANQGSEA. V was clipped by 1 base and J by 3 bases, with 7 bases between them. The CDR3 is made up of 13 amino acids. The CDR3 bases are TGCAGCGTTGAAGGGACACCCAATCAGCCCCAGCATTTT. This gives the protein CSVEGTPNQPQHF.

The rearrangement links TRBV6-1 to TRBJ1-5; D might be TRBD1 (5 bases). This CDR3 has 14 amino acids. V lost 3 bases to trimming and J lost 2 bases, with 8 bases between them. Looked up from germline, CDR1 is MNHNS and CDR2 is SASEGT. CDR3 protein: CASSDARGNQPQHF. The CDR3 DNA follows: TGTGCCAGCAGTGACGCCAGGGGCAATCAGCCCCAGCATTTT.

Ten or more counts support this clonotype. V and J are TRBV10-3 and TRBJ1-6, with 8 positions matching TRBD1. The germline gives CDR1 ENHRY, CDR2 SYGVKD. V was pared by 6 bases and J by 7 bases, with 2 bases of the junction left unmatched. This CDR3 comprises 13 residues. CDR3 loop: CAIRDRENSPLHF. The CDR3 DNA sequence: TGTGCCATCAGGGACAGGGAAAATTCACCCCTCCACTTT.

There are a few counts of this clonotype. The chain joins TRBV9 to TRBJ2-7; weak D call: TRBD2 (6 bases). V was cut by 0 bases and J by 1 base, with 8 bases left in between. The length of the CDR3 is 14 residues. The germline gives CDR1 SGDLS, CDR2 YYNGEE. CDR3 bases: TGTGCCAGCAGCGTAGCCAGCGGGTCCTACGAGCAGTACTTC. This encodes CASSVASGSYEQYF.

The chain employs TRBV6-5 and TRBJ1-2, with TRBD1 as a possible D gene (6 bases). The CDR3 extends over 12 amino acids. Trimming took off 9 bases at V and 3 bases at J, with 11 bases between the two ends. Germline values: CDR1 MNHEY, CDR2 SVGAGI. Written as DNA, the CDR3 is TGTGCCAGTTATTCAGGGGACTATGGCTACACCTTC. It translates to CASYSGDYGYTF.

The CDR3 reads CASSQDRVRGEAFF. DNA of the CDR3: TGTGCCAGCAGCCAAGATCGAGTCCGGGGAGAAGCTTTCTTT. This sequence joins TRBV3-1 and TRBJ1-1; D is unclear. The V gene's germline CDR1 is LGHDT and CDR2 YNNKEL (reference sequence). Between the trimmed V and J ends, which lost 0 bases and 8 bases, there was a span of 13 bases. The CDR3 extends over 14 amino acids.

V is TRBV7-2 and J is TRBJ2-7; 12 bases agree with TRBD2. The junction had 5 bases not matched to a gene; V was cut back by 5 bases and J by 3 bases. CDR1 is SGHTA, CDR2 FQGNSA, per germline. The CDR3 has 15 residues. The CDR3 DNA is TGTGCCAGCAGCCTGAGGACTAGCGGGAACTACGAGCAGTACTTC. Translation gives CASSLRTSGNYEQYF.

The V gene is TRBV6-5, the J gene TRBJ2-1; 10 nucleotides match TRBD1. There are 16 residues in the CDR3. Germline CDR1 reads MNHEY; CDR2 reads SVGAGI. V dropped 6 bases and J dropped 4; count of bases not matched to a gene: 9. The CDR3 sequence: CASSRPGQGMYNEQFF. The CDR3 coding sequence is TGTGCCAGCAGCCGACCGGGACAGGGGATGTACAATGAGCAGTTCTTC.

Regarding this clonotype: Given a much more abundant clone one base away, this may be a read error. The chain carries TRBV20-1 and TRBJ2-2, with D unresolved. Trimming removed 5 bases at V and 9 bases at J, with 13 bases between. Germline V gene sequence: CDR1 DFQATT, CDR2 SNEGSKA (reference sequence). The CDR3 consists of 12 residues. CDR3 nucleotide sequence: TGCAGTGCTCCGATGGAGAGCAGGGAGCTGTTTTTT. Residues: CSAPMESRELFF.

This clonotype was recorded a few times. V and J are TRBV5-6 and TRBJ1-4; D is unclear. CDR1 is SGHDT, CDR2 YYEEEE, per germline. This CDR3 spans 12 amino acids. Trimming left V 1 base short and J 8 bases short, with 6 bases between. The CDR3 sequence is CASSLRREKLFF. CDR3 coding DNA: TGTGCCAGCAGCTTGCGGCGAGAAAAACTGTTTTTT.